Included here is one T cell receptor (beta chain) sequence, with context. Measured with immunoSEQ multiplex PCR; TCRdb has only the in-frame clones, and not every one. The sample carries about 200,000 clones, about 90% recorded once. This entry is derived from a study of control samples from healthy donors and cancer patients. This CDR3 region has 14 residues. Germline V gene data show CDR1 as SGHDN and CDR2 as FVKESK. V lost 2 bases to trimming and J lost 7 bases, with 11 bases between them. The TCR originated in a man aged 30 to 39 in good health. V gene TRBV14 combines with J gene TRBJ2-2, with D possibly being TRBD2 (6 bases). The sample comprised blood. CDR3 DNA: TGTGCCAGCAGCCAATCGCTCGGGGGCGGGGAGCTGTTTTTT. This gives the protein CASSQSLGGGELFF.